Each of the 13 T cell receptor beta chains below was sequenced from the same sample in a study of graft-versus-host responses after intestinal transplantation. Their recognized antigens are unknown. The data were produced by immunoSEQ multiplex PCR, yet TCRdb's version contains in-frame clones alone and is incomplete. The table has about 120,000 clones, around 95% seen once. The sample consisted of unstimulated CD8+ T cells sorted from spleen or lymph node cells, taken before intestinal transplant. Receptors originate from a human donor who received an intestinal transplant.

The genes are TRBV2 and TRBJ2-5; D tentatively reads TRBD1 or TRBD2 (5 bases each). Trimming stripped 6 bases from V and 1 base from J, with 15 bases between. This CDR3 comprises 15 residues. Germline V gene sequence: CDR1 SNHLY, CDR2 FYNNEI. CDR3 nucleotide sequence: TGTGCCAGCAGCCCAGGGTGGGGGTTCCAAGAGACCCAGTACTTC. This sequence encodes CASSPGWGFQETQYF.

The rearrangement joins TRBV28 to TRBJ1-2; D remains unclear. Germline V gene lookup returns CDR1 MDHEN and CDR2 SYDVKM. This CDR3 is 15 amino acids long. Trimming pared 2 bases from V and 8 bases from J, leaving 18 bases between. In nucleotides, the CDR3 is TGTGCCAGCAGTTTAAACGGTGTGTCCGGCGAGGGCTACACCTTC. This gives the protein CASSLNGVSGEGYTF.

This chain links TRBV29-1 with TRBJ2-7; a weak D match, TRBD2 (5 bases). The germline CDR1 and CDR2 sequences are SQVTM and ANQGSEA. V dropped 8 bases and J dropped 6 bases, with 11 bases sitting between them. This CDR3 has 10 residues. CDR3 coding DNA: TGCAGCCCCGAGGGCAGCGAGCAGTACTTC. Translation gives CSPEGSEQYF.

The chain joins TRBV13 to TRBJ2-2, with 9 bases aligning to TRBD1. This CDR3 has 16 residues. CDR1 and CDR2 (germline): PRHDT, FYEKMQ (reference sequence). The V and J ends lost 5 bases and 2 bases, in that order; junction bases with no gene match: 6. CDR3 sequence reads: CASSAPTGGNTGELFF. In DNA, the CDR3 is TGTGCCAGCAGCGCACCGACAGGGGGTAACACCGGGGAGCTGTTTTTT.

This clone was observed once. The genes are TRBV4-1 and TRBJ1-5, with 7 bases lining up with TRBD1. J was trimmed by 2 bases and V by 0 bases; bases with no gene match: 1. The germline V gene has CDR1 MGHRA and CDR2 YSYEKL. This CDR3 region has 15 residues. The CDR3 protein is CASSQEDRGNQPQHF. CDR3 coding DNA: TGCGCCAGCAGCCAAGAAGACAGGGGCAATCAGCCCCAGCATTTT.

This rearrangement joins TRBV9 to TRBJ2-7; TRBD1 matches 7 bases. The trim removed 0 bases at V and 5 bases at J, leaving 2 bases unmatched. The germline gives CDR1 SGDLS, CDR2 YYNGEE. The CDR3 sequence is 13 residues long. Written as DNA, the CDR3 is TGTGCCAGCAGCGTAGGACAGGGCGACGAGCAGTACTTC. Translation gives CASSVGQGDEQYF.

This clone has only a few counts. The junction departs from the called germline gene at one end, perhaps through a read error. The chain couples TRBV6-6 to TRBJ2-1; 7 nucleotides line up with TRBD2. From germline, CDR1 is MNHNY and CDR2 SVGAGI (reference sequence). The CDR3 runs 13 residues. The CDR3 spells CASRGDSHNEQFF. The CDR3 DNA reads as TGTGCCAGCCGGGGGGACTCCCACAATGAGCAGTTCTTC.

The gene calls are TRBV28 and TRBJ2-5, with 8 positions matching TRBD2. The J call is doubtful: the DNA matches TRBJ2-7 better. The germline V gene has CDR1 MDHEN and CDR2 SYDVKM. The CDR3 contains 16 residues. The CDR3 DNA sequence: TGTGCCAGCAGTTTATCCGGGGGGGGAGGCTCCTACGAGCAGTACTTC. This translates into CASSLSGGGGSYEQYF.

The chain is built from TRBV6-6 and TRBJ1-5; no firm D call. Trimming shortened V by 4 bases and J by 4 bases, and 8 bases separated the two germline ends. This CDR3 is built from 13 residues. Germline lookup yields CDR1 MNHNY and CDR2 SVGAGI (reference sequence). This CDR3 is CASSSTSNQPQHF. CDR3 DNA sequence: TGTGCCAGCAGTTCTACATCGAATCAGCCCCAGCATTTT.

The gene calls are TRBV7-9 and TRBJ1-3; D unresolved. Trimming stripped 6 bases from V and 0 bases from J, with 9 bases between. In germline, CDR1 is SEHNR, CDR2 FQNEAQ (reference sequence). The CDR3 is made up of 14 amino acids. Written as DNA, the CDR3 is TGTGCCAGCAGGCCCGGGAGCTCTGGAAACACCATATATTTT. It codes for CASRPGSSGNTIYF.

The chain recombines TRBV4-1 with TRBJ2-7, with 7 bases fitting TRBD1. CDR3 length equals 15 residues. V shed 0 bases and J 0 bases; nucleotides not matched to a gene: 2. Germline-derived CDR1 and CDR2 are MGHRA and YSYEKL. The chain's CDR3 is CASSQDAGGSYEQYF. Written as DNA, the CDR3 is TGCGCCAGCAGCCAAGACGCAGGGGGCTCCTACGAGCAGTACTTC.

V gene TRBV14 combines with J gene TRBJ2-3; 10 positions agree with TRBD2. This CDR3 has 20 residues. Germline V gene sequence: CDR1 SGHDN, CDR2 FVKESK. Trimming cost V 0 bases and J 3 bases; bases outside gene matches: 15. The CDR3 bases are TGTGCCAGCAGCCAAGATATCTCGGGTGTCATGACTAGCGGGACAGATACGCAGTATTTT. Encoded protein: CASSQDISGVMTSGTDTQYF.

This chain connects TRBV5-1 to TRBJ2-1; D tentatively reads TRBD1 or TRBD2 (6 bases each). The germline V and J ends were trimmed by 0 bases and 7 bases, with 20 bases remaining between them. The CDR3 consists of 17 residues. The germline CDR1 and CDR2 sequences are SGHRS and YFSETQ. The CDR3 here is CASSLVRQQGRQNEQFF. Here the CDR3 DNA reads TGCGCCAGCAGCTTGGTTCGTCAGCAGGGGAGGCAGAATGAGCAGTTCTTC.